This T cell receptor beta chain emerged from a study of CD8 T cells in Susac syndrome. Random hexamers were used to reverse transcribe the RNA input (roughly 0.5 to 1 ug). Across 54 Vbeta and 13 Jbeta, TCR beta CDR3 was amplified with immunoSEQ multiplex PCR. Each CDR3 protein is one row after TCRdb ran MiXCR on the immunoSEQ multiplex PCR reads. The data hold a few hundred thousand distinct CDR3 sequences, with approximately 90% observed a single time. The multiple sclerosis controls comprised treatment-naive patients whose relapsing-remitting disease was stable or active. CDR3 length: 15 amino acids. Germline V gene data show CDR1 as SGHVS and CDR2 as FNYEAQ. The V and J ends lost 1 base and 3 bases respectively, with 10 bases between them.

The genes are TRBV7-6 and TRBJ1-5; D not certain. The receptor comes from a human donor with multiple sclerosis. The sequenced material came from CD8+ T cells from PBMCs. CDR3 amino acids: CASSLGSGNNQPQHF. The CDR3 DNA sequence: TGTGCCAGCAGCTTAGGGTCCGGGAACAATCAGCCCCAGCATTTT.